These 5 T cell receptor beta chains came from one sample sequenced in a study of blood T cell repertoires in COVID-19. The assay was immunoSEQ multiplex PCR, and TCRdb's table has in-frame clones only and misses some. The table has some 350,000 clones, about 88% seen once; the top ten hold approximately 7.4%. What was sequenced was peripheral blood. Receptors were obtained from a woman in her sixties or seventies with COVID-19, enrolled during active disease.

Of note for this clone: Other DNA sequences of this sample code for an identical CDR3. This rearrangement joins TRBV5-1 to TRBJ1-5; 8 nucleotides line up with TRBD1. Germline V gene lookup returns CDR1 SGHRS and CDR2 YFSETQ. This CDR3 has 14 residues. The V segment lost 4 bases and the J segment 3 bases; nucleotides outside the gene matches: 3. The DNA for the CDR3 is TGCGCCAGCAGCCCGACAGGGGTCAATCAGCCCCAGCATTTT. The encoded protein is CASSPTGVNQPQHF.

CDR3 sequence: CASSMQGADYGYTF. CDR3 nucleotide sequence: TGTGCCAGTAGTATGCAGGGGGCTGACTATGGCTACACCTTC. The chain employs TRBV19 and TRBJ1-2, with 8 bases identical to TRBD1. Germline V gene sequence: CDR1 LNHDA, CDR2 SQIVND (reference sequence). The trim removed 3 bases at V and 3 bases at J, leaving 3 bases unmatched. The CDR3 sequence is 14 residues long.

CDR3 sequence (DNA): TGCGCCAGCCAAGGGGGCGCTGAAGCTTTCTTT. Amino acid sequence: CASQGGAEAFF. This chain joins TRBV5-1 and TRBJ1-1; 7 bases are a match to TRBD1. Trimming cost V 7 bases and J 6 bases; bases outside gene matches: 3. Germline CDR1 reads SGHRS; CDR2 reads YFSETQ. This CDR3 contains 11 residues.

In its sample, this clone was seen once. The chain links TRBV19 to TRBJ1-1; TRBD1 matches 7 bases. Germline V gene sequence: CDR1 LNHDA, CDR2 SQIVND (reference sequence). Losses at the gene ends were 7 bases for V and 4 bases for J; bases not matched to a gene: 12. CDR3 length: 15 residues. The CDR3 DNA reads TGTGCCAGTAAGAGGGGGCCCCTTCTGACCACTGAAGCTTTCTTT. Translation: CASKRGPLLTTEAFF.

This clone was observed once. The chain uses TRBV18 and TRBJ1-2; 9 positions agree with TRBD1. CDR1 is KGHSH and CDR2 is LQKENI in the germline V gene. The V segment lost 5 bases and the J segment 6 bases; nucleotides outside the gene matches: 10. This CDR3 is built from 15 residues. DNA for the CDR3: TGTGCCAGCTCATTTCGGACAGGGGAATTGGATGGCTACACCTTC. Its translation: CASSFRTGELDGYTF.